The 21 T cell receptor beta chains in this list originate from one sample, sequenced in a study of T-cell reconstitution after alpha-beta-depleted transplantation in children. Molecular barcoding with unique molecular identifiers was used for the TCRbeta library. A single record per CDR3 protein comes from TCRdb applying MiXCR to the PCR reads. The sample lists 200,000 or so distinct CDR3 sequences; approximately 7% were seen once. The sequenced sample was PBMCs, obtained before TCRalphabeta/CD19-depleted stem cell transplant. These receptors came from a boy aged 2 to 10 with acute lymphoblastic leukemia, due to receive a stem cell transplant.

This clonotype was picked up many times. The rearrangement uses TRBV2 and TRBJ2-7; the D gene is possibly TRBD1 (6 bases). CDR3 length equals 17 residues. Germline assignment: CDR1 SNHLY and CDR2 FYNNEI. V was shortened by 2 bases and J by 2 bases, with 19 bases between the two germline ends. DNA for the CDR3: TGTGCCAGCAGTGAACAGGGGCAGAAGGGTGCAACCTACGAGCAGTACTTC. This sequence encodes CASSEQGQKGATYEQYF.

The chain couples TRBV9 to TRBJ2-5, with a weak D call TRBD2 (7 bases). From germline, CDR1 is SGDLS and CDR2 YYNGEE. V shed 0 bases and J shed 4 bases, with 13 bases lying between them. The CDR3 covers 15 residues. CDR3: CASSVAGGARETQYF. Written as DNA, the CDR3 is TGTGCCAGCAGCGTAGCTGGGGGGGCACGAGAGACCCAGTACTTC.

This chain joins TRBV28 and TRBJ2-3; D assignment may be TRBD1 or TRBD2 (5 bases each). Germline V gene data show CDR1 as MDHEN and CDR2 as SYDVKM. The CDR3 is 13 amino acids. Trimming stripped 7 bases from V and 2 bases from J, with 10 bases between. This CDR3 is CASNEGLTDTQYF. The CDR3 nucleotides read TGTGCCAGCAATGAGGGGCTCACAGATACGCAGTATTTT.

V is TRBV20-1 and J is TRBJ2-1, with 7 bases aligning to TRBD2. Germline V gives CDR1 DFQATT, CDR2 SNEGSKA (reference sequence). Trimming cost V 3 bases and J 12 bases; bases outside gene matches: 11. The CDR3 totals 13 residues. The CDR3 DNA reads as TGCAGTGCTAGGGGGGGGGTGGACTTAGGGCAGTTCTTC. It encodes CSARGGVDLGQFF.

This clonotype showed up many times. In nucleotides, the CDR3 is TGTGCCAGCAGCCAAATCGAGGGGAAGAACACTGAAGCTTTCTTT. Its translation: CASSQIEGKNTEAFF. The rearrangement uses TRBV14 and TRBJ1-1; tentative D call: TRBD1 (5 bases). The CDR3 runs 15 residues. Germline assignment: CDR1 SGHDN and CDR2 FVKESK. The V and J ends lost 2 bases and 1 base respectively, with 11 bases between them. Variable domain in full (rest from reference TRBV14 and TRBJ1-1): EAGVTQFPSHSVIEKGQTVTLRCDPISGHDNLYWYRRVMGKEIKFLLHFVKESKQDESGMPNNRFLAERTGGTYSTLKVQPAELEDSGVYFCASSQIEGKNTEAFFGQGTRLTVV.

Ten or more counts support this clonotype. The chain carries TRBV28 and TRBJ2-2, with D possibly matching TRBD2 (5 bases). The CDR3 consists of 14 residues. V was shortened by 6 bases and J by 7 bases, with 15 bases between the two germline ends. Germline V gene data show CDR1 as MDHEN and CDR2 as SYDVKM. CDR3 sequence reads: CASSLQLGSGELFF. The CDR3, as DNA: TGTGCCAGCAGCTTACAGTTAGGGAGCGGGGAGCTGTTTTTT.

The chain links TRBV2 to TRBJ2-7, with 8 bases fitting TRBD2. With V trimmed by 7 bases and J by 0 bases, 5 bases remained unmatched. The CDR3 runs 14 residues. CDR1 and CDR2 (germline): SNHLY, FYNNEI. Here the CDR3 reads CASKGSGVSYEQYF. DNA for the CDR3: TGTGCCAGCAAAGGTAGCGGGGTCTCCTACGAGCAGTACTTC.

This clonotype was seen ten or more times. The chain carries TRBV20-1 and TRBJ1-2; no clear D gene. From germline, CDR1 is DFQATT and CDR2 SNEGSKA (reference sequence). The CDR3 is made up of 14 amino acids. DNA for the CDR3: TGCAGCCCGGGAAAAACAGCAAATAACTATGGCTACACCTTC. Its protein product is CSPGKTANNYGYTF.

This clonotype was observed a few times. J is TRBJ1-5 and V is TRBV21-1; the table calls TRBD1, which could not be checked here. TRBV21-1 is marked as a pseudogene. This CDR3 is 16 amino acids long. This chain's CDR3 is CASSKDVAGENQPQHF. The DNA for the CDR3 is TGTGCCAGCAGCAAAGACGTAGCAGGGGAAAATCAGCCCCAGCATTTT.

This clonotype was recorded many times. The rearrangement links TRBV5-1 to TRBJ2-2; maybe TRBD2 (6 bases). V lost 4 bases to trimming and J lost 6 bases, with 13 bases between them. The CDR3 runs to 14 residues. Germline V CDR1 and CDR2: SGHRS, YFSETQ. The CDR3 spells CASSRSGRPGELFF. CDR3 nucleotide sequence: TGCGCCAGCAGCCGTAGCGGTCGGCCCGGGGAGCTGTTTTTT.

V is TRBV6-2 or TRBV6-3 and J is TRBJ2-3; D perhaps matches TRBD1 (5 bases). Per the germline V gene, CDR1 is MNHEY and CDR2 is SVGEGT. CDR3 length: 13 amino acids. V was cut by 6 bases and J by 8 bases, with 15 bases left in between. The CDR3 here is CASRNFGHSTQYF. In DNA, the CDR3 is TGTGCCAGCAGGAACTTTGGACATTCTACGCAGTATTTT.

The V gene is TRBV28, the J gene TRBJ1-4; 9 bases align to TRBD1. The trim removed 6 bases at V and 2 bases at J, leaving 4 bases unmatched. CDR1 MDHEN and CDR2 SYDVKM come from the germline V gene. The CDR3 has 15 residues. For the CDR3, the DNA is TGTGCCAGCAGCCCGGGACAGGGCACTAATGAAAAACTGTTTTTT. It yields the protein CASSPGQGTNEKLFF.

The sample holds many counts of this clonotype. The chain uses TRBV5-1 and TRBJ2-5, with no clear D. CDR3 length: 15 amino acids. CDR1 is SGHRS, CDR2 YFSETQ, per germline. The germline V and J ends were trimmed by 4 bases and 0 bases, with 13 bases remaining between them. This chain's CDR3 is CASSTESSYQETQYF. In nucleotides, the CDR3 is TGCGCCAGCAGCACAGAGTCTTCGTACCAAGAGACCCAGTACTTC.

Comment on this clonotype: One end of the junction fails to match germline, which may point to a read error. This sequence joins TRBV20-1 and TRBJ2-7; D is possibly TRBD2 (6 bases). This CDR3 contains 15 residues. From germline, CDR1 is DFQATT and CDR2 SNEGSKA (reference sequence). The CDR3 DNA sequence: TGCTGTGCTCTGTTTCGGGGGAGAGGGTTGGGGGAGCAGTACTTC. As protein: CCALFRGRGLGEQYF.

This clonotype was recorded at least ten times. The chain carries TRBV6-5 and TRBJ1-1, with D hard to call. The V gene's germline CDR1 is MNHEY and CDR2 SVGAGI. The CDR3 is made up of 17 amino acids. The germline V and J ends were trimmed by 1 base and 1 base, with 16 bases remaining between them. The CDR3 bases are TGTGCCAGCAGTTACTTGACGAGTGGACTTCGGAACACTGAAGCTTTCTTT. Protein sequence: CASSYLTSGLRNTEAFF.

In its sample, this clonotype was seen many times. V is TRBV30 and J is TRBJ1-1; 10 positions match TRBD1. V lost 3 bases, J lost 6 bases, and 10 bases stayed unmatched. Germline values: CDR1 GTSNPN, CDR2 SVGIG (reference sequence). CDR3 size: 15 residues. The CDR3 sequence: CAWRRRGQGSPEAFF. The CDR3, as DNA: TGTGCCTGGAGGAGGAGGGGACAGGGGTCGCCTGAAGCTTTCTTT.

This clonotype showed up many times. The gene calls are TRBV5-5 and TRBJ2-7; TRBD1 matches 7 bases. This CDR3 spans 16 amino acids. The J segment lost 3 bases and the V segment lost 3 bases, leaving 12 bases of the junction unmatched. CDR1 SGHKS and CDR2 YYEKEE come from the germline V gene (reference sequence). Here the CDR3 DNA reads TGTGCCAGCAGCTCCCATACCGGGACAGCCGTCTACGAGCAGTACTTC. Translated, it gives CASSSHTGTAVYEQYF. Supplemented by reference TRBV5-5 and TRBJ2-7, the full variable domain reads DAGVTQSPTHLIKTRGQQVTLRCSPISGHKSVSWYQQVLGQGPQFIFQYYEKEERGRGNFPDRFSARQFPNYSSELNVNALLLGDSALYLCASSSHTGTAVYEQYFGPGTRLTVT.

This clonotype was detected ten times or more. This rearrangement joins TRBV12-3 or TRBV12-4 to TRBJ2-1; D is possibly TRBD2 (5 bases). Between the trimmed V and J ends, which lost 0 bases and 5 bases, there was a span of 14 bases. This CDR3 is built from 16 residues. In DNA, the CDR3 is TGTGCCAGCAGTTTAGCCGAACTAGTCTTGCACAATGAGCAGTTCTTC. Translation: CASSLAELVLHNEQFF.

There are many counts of this clonotype. The rearrangement joins TRBV9 to TRBJ2-3; D is perhaps TRBD1 or TRBD2 (5 bases each). Between the trimmed V and J ends, which lost 0 bases and 4 bases, there was a span of 24 bases. The CDR3 is 19 amino acids. Germline-derived CDR1 and CDR2 are SGDLS and YYNGEE. The CDR3 DNA reads TGTGCCAGCAGCGTAGCGCCGTGGGGGAAGGGAAAGGTCTCAGATACGCAGTATTTT. Its translation is CASSVAPWGKGKVSDTQYF.

This clonotype was observed many times. V and J are TRBV28 and TRBJ1-2; D remains unclear. Germline CDR1 MDHEN, CDR2 SYDVKM. V was trimmed by 3 bases and J by 4 bases, leaving 15 bases between them. The CDR3 totals 15 residues. DNA for the CDR3: TGTGCCAGCAGTTTCTTCGGGGAACCGAGCTATGGCTACACCTTC. This gives the protein CASSFFGEPSYGYTF.

This clonotype has at least ten counts. Here the CDR3 reads CASSPWAIDREEAFF. CDR3 nucleotide sequence: TGCGCCAGCAGCCCCTGGGCAATAGACAGGGAAGAAGCTTTCTTT. V is TRBV5-1 and J is TRBJ1-1; TRBD1 matches at 7 bases. The length of the CDR3 is 15 residues. The V segment lost 4 bases and the J segment 8 bases; nucleotides outside the gene matches: 14. Germline assignment: CDR1 SGHRS and CDR2 YFSETQ.